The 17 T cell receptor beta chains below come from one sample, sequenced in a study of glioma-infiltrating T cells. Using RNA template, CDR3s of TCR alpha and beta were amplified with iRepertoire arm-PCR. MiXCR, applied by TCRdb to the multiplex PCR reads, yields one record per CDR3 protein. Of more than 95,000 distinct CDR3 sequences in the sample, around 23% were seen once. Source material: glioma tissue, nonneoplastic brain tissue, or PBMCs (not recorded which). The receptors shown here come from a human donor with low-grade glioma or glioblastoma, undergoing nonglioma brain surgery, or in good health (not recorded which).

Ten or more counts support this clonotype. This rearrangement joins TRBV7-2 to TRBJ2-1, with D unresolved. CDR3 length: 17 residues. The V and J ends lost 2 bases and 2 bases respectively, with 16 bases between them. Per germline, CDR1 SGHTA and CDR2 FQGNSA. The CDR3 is CASSLRRYGQTYNEQFF. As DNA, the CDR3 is TGTGCCAGCAGCTTAAGGCGGTACGGGCAGACCTACAATGAGCAGTTCTTC.

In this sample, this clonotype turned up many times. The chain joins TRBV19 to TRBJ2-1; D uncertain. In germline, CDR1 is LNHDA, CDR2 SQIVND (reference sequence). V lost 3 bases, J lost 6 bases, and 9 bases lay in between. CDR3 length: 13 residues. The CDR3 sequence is CASSISQFNEQFF. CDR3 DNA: TGTGCCAGTAGTATCTCTCAGTTCAATGAGCAGTTCTTC. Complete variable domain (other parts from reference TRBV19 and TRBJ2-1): DGGITQSPKYLFRKEGQNVTLSCEQNLNHDAMYWYRQDPGQGLRLIYYSQIVNDFQKGDIAEGYSVSREKKESFPLTVTSAQKNPTAFYLCASSISQFNEQFFGPGTRLTVL.

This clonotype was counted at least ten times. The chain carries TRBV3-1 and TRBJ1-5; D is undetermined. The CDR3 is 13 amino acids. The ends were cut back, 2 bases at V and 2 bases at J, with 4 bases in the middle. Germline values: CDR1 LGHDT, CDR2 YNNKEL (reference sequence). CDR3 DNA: TGTGCCAGCAGCCAACTCCGCAATCAGCCCCAGCATTTT. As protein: CASSQLRNQPQHF.

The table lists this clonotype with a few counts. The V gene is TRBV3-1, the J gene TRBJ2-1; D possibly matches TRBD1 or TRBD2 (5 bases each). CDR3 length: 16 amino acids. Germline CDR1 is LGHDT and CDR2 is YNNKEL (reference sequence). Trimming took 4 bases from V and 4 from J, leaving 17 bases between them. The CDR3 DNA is TGTGCCAGCAGCCGGCCAGGTAGGGACCCATACAATGAGCAGTTCTTC. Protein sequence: CASSRPGRDPYNEQFF.

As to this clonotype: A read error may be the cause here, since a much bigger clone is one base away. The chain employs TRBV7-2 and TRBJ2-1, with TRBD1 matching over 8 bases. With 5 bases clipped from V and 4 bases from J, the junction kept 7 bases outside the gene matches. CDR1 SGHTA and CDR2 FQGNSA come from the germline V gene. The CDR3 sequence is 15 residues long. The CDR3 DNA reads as TGTGCCAGCAGCCCGGGACAGGTCTTATACAATGAGCAGTTCTTC. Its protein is CASSPGQVLYNEQFF.

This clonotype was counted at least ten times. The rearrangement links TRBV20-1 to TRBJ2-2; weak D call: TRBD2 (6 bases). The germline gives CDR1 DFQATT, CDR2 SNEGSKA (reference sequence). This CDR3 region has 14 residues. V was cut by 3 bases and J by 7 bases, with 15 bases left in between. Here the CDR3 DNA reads TGCAGTGCTAGTATGGGGCGGGGAATCGGGGAGCTGTTTTTT. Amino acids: CSASMGRGIGELFF.

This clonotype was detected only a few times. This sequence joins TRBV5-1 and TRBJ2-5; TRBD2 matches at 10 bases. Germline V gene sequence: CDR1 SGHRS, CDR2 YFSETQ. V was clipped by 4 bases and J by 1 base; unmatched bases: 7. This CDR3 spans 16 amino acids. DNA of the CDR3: TGCGCCAGCAGCCGATTTAGCGGGAGGTCCCAAGAGACCCAGTACTTC. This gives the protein CASSRFSGRSQETQYF.

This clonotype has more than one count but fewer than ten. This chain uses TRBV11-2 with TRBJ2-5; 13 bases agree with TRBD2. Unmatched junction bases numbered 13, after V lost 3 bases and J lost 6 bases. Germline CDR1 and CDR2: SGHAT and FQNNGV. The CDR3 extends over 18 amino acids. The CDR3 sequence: CASSFLPSTSGRTQTQYF. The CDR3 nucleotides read TGTGCCAGCAGCTTTCTTCCCTCGACTAGCGGGAGGACGCAGACCCAGTACTTC.

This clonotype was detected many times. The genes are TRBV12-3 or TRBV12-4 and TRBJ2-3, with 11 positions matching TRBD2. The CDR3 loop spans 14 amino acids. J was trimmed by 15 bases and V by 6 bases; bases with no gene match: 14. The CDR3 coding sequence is TGTGCCAGCAGAAAGAGTAGCGGGAGGGCCATTACCTATTTT. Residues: CASRKSSGRAITYF.

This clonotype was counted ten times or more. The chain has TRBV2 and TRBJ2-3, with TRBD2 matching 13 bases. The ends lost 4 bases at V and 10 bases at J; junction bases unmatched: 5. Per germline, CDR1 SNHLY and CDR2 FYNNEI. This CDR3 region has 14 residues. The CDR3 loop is CASSGTSGRGAQYF. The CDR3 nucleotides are TGTGCCAGCAGTGGGACTAGCGGGAGAGGTGCGCAGTATTTT.

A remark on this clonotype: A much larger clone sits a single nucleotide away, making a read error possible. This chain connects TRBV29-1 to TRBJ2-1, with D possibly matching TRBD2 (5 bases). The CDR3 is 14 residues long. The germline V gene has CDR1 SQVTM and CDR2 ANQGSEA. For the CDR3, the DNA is TGCAGACCCGCATTGAGCGGCTCCTACAATGAGCAGTTCTTC. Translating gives CRPALSGSYNEQFF.

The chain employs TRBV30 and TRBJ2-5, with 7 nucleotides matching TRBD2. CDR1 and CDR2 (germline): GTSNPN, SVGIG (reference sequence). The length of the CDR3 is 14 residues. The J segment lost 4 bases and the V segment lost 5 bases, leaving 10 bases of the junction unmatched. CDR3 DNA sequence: TGTGCCTGGCGGGGACTAACCCGGGGAGAGACCCAGTACTTC. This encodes CAWRGLTRGETQYF.

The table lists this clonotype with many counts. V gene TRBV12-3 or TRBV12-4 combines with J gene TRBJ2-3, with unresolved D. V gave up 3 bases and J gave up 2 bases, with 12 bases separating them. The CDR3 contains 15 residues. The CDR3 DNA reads TGTGCCAGCAGTTTTGGGGTAGGCGACACAGATACGCAGTATTTT. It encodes CASSFGVGDTDTQYF.

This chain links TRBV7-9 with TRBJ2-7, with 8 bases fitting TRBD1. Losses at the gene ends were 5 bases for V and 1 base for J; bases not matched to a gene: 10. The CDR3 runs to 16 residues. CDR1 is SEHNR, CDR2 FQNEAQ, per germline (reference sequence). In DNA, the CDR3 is TGTGCCAGCAGCCTCGGACAGGGAAGATGGTCCTACGAGCAGTACTTC. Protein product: CASSLGQGRWSYEQYF.

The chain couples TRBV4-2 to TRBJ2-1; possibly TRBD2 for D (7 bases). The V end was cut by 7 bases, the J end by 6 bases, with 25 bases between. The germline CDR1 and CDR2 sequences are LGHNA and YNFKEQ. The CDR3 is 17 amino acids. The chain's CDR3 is CASNLSFGAGATNEQFF. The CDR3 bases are TGTGCCAGCAACCTATCTTTCGGGGCGGGGGCGACCAATGAGCAGTTCTTC.

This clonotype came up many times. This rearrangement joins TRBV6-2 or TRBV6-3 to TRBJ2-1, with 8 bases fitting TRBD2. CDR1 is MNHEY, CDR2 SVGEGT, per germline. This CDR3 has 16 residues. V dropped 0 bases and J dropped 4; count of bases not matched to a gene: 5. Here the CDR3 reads CASSYSQRGTYNEQFF. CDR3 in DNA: TGTGCCAGCAGTTACTCGCAGCGGGGGACATACAATGAGCAGTTCTTC.

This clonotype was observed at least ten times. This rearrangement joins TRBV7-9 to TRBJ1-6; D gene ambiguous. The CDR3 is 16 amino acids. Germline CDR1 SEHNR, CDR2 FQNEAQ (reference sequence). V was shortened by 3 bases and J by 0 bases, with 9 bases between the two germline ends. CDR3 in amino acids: CASSFSGSSYNSPLHF. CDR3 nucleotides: TGTGCCAGCAGCTTTTCGGGGAGCTCCTATAATTCACCCCTCCACTTT.